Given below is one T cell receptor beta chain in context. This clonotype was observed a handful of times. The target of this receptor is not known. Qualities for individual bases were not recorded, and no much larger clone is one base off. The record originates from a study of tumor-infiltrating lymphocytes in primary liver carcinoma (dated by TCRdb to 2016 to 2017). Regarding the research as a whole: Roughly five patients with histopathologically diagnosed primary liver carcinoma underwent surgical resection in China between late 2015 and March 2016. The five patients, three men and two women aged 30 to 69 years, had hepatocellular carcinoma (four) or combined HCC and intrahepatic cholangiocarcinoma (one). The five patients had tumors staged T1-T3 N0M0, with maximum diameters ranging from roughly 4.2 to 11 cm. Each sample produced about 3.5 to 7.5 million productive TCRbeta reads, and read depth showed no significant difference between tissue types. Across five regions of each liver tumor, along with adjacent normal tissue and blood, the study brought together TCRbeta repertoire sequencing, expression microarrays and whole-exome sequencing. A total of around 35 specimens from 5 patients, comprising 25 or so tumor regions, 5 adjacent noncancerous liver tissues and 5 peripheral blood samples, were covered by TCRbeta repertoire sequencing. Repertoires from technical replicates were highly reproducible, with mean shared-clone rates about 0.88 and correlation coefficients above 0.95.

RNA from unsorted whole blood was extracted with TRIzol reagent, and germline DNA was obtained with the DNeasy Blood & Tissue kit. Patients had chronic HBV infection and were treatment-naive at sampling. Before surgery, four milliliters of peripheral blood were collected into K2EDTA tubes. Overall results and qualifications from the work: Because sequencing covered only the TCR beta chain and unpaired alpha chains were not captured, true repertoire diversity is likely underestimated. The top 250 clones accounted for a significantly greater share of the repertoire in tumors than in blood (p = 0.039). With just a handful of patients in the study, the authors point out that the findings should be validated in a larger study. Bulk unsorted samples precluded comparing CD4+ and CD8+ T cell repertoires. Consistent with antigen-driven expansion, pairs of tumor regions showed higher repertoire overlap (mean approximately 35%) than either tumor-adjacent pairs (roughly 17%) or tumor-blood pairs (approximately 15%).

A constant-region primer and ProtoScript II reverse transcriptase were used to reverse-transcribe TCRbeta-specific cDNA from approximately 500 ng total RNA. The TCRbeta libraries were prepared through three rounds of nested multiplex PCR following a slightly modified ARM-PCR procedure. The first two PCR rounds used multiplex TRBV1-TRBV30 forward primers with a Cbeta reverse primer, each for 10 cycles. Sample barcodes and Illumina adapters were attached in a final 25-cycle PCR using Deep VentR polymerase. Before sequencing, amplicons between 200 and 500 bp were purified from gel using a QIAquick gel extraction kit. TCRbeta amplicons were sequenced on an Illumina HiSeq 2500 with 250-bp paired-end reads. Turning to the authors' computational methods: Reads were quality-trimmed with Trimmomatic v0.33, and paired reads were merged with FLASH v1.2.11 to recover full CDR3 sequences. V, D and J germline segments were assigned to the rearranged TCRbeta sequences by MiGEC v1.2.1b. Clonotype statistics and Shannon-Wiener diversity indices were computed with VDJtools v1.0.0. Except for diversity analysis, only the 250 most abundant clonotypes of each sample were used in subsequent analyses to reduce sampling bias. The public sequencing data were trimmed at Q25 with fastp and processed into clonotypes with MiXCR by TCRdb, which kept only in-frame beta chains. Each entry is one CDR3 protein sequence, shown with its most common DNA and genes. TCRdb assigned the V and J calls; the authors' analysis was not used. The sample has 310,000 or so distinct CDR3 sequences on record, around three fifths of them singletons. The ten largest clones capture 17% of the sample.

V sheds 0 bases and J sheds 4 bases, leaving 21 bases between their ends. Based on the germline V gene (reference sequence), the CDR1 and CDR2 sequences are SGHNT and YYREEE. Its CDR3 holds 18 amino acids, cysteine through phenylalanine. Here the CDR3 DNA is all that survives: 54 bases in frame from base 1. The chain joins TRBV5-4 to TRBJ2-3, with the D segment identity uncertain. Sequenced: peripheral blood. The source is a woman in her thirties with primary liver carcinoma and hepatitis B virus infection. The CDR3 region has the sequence CASSLASVVPNNADTQYF. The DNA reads TGTGCCAGCAGCTTGGCCTCGGTAGTCCCCAACAACGCAGATACGCAGTATTTT. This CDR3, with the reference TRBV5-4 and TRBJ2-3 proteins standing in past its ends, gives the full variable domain ETGVTQSPTHLIKTRGQQVTLRCSSQSGHNTVSWYQQALGQGPQFIFQYYREEENGRGNFPPRFSGLQFPNYSSELNVNALELDDSALYLCASSLASVVPNNADTQYFGPGTRLTVL.